Listed below are T cell receptor beta chains from one sample, sequenced in a study of beta chain features in type 1 diabetes. Using immunoSEQ multiplex PCR, the repertoire was profiled, and TCRdb retains in-frame clones only, with some absent. In the table there are 300,000 to 350,000 clones, roughly 8% of which are singletons. Sample: central memory CD4+ T cells from blood. The receptors were gathered from a young woman in good health. The CDR3 runs from the conserved cysteine through the conserved F or W. Fields, in order: D gene, V gene, clone size, CDR3 protein. The D gene is left open where the match is weak. Expanded clones are given a class, and other clones once, few, many or no size at all.

d_call: TRBD1; v_call: TRBV11-2; clone_size: few; cdr3_aa: CASSPGAGGADTQYF
d_call: .; v_call: TRBV10-3; clone_size: many; cdr3_aa: CAISEDGTYNEQFF
d_call: .; v_call: TRBV15; clone_size: few; cdr3_aa: CATSRAGVETQYF
d_call: TRBD2; v_call: TRBV10-3; clone_size: few; cdr3_aa: CAISSAGGPIEQFF
d_call: .; v_call: TRBV7-3; clone_size: few; cdr3_aa: CASSLRARDEQYF
d_call: .; v_call: TRBV29-1; clone_size: few; cdr3_aa: CSVGVLNTEAFF
d_call: TRBD2; v_call: TRBV11-2; clone_size: .; cdr3_aa: CASSGGLAAGEQYF
d_call: .; v_call: TRBV9; clone_size: .; cdr3_aa: CASSVGSAKSGNTIYF
d_call: .; v_call: TRBV6-5; clone_size: .; cdr3_aa: CASSYSSLETQYF
d_call: TRBD1; v_call: TRBV28; clone_size: few; cdr3_aa: CASSSESGGQETQYF
d_call: .; v_call: TRBV29-1; clone_size: .; cdr3_aa: CSVEVRVYYNEQFF
d_call: .; v_call: TRBV5-6; clone_size: .; cdr3_aa: CASSWADGYTF
d_call: .; v_call: TRBV27; clone_size: .; cdr3_aa: CASSRNTGELFF
d_call: .; v_call: TRBV7-9; clone_size: few; cdr3_aa: CASSKDGGNTIYF
d_call: .; v_call: TRBV7-9; clone_size: many; cdr3_aa: CASSFNTGELFF
d_call: TRBD1; v_call: TRBV15; clone_size: .; cdr3_aa: CATSRAQGAPGANVLTF
d_call: .; v_call: TRBV6-6; clone_size: many; cdr3_aa: CASSYASGRSNTEAFF
d_call: .; v_call: TRBV10-2; clone_size: many; cdr3_aa: CASSGEGETQYF
d_call: .; v_call: TRBV19; clone_size: few; cdr3_aa: CASSTPGAGGDTQYF
d_call: TRBD1; v_call: TRBV10-3; clone_size: few; cdr3_aa: CASRQGLGASYEQYF
d_call: .; v_call: TRBV5-1; clone_size: few; cdr3_aa: CASSLAAGYDEQYF
d_call: .; v_call: TRBV29-1; clone_size: few; cdr3_aa: CSVERALTGELFF
d_call: TRBD1; v_call: TRBV7-2; clone_size: few; cdr3_aa: CASSTRDRDGHEQFF
d_call: TRBD2; v_call: TRBV19; clone_size: few; cdr3_aa: CASPQLAGGNTGELFF
d_call: TRBD1; v_call: TRBV7-9; clone_size: few; cdr3_aa: CASRRTGANTEAFF
d_call: TRBD2; v_call: TRBV7-9; clone_size: few; cdr3_aa: CASSRSGRGTDTQYF
d_call: .; v_call: TRBV19; clone_size: few; cdr3_aa: CATSRGGAGAYEQYF
d_call: .; v_call: TRBV9; clone_size: .; cdr3_aa: CASSVRGTGELFF
d_call: .; v_call: TRBV28; clone_size: few; cdr3_aa: CASKSNYGYTF
d_call: .; v_call: TRBV28; clone_size: .; cdr3_aa: CASSFQGWGQYF
d_call: .; v_call: TRBV27; clone_size: .; cdr3_aa: CASRTLGGETQYF
d_call: .; v_call: TRBV7-3; clone_size: few; cdr3_aa: CASSFFGGMGEQFF
d_call: .; v_call: TRBV15; clone_size: .; cdr3_aa: CATRVLRGFYNEQFF
d_call: TRBD1; v_call: TRBV7-9; clone_size: .; cdr3_aa: CASSHGTGNTDTQYF
d_call: .; v_call: TRBV2; clone_size: many; cdr3_aa: CASSEELSYGYTF
d_call: .; v_call: TRBV4-3; clone_size: .; cdr3_aa: CASSQSNSYEQYF
d_call: TRBD1; v_call: TRBV28; clone_size: few; cdr3_aa: CASSNGQGSTEAFF
d_call: .; v_call: TRBV5-4; clone_size: few; cdr3_aa: CASSLEYGYEQYF
d_call: .; v_call: TRBV7-9; clone_size: .; cdr3_aa: CASRQTQETQYF
d_call: TRBD1; v_call: TRBV9; clone_size: few; cdr3_aa: CASIPPLKTGTTNEKLFF
d_call: TRBD1; v_call: TRBV7-9; clone_size: few; cdr3_aa: CASSLAPTGTGTDTQYF